This T cell receptor beta chain comes out of a study of blood T cell repertoires in COVID-19 (TCRdb year 2020). About the full investigation: The collaborator samples originated in the United States, Italy and Spain and spanned the acute and convalescent phases of COVID-19. The prospective study material was composed of cDNA or gDNA derived from T cells, B-cell-depleted T cells, or PBMCs. Deeply sampled blood TCRbeta repertoires from subjects exposed to, actively infected with, or recovered from COVID-19 were included in the dataset. The repertoires were released in a freely available public database meant as a resource for research on the immune response to SARS-CoV-2. The samples were drawn from the first 160 participants of the ongoing ImmuneRACE study and from 950 to 1,500 subjects provided by 6 global collaborators. Nearly every sample came with metadata listing a de-identified subject ID, COVID-19 status, age in years and sex. Where available, HLA class I and class II types were taken from metadata supplied by the sample provider and were not determined by assay-based typing.

Broader findings and caveats from the paper: The amount of clinical and demographic metadata varied by source and participant and was provided uncurated.

Each collaborating institution followed its own protocols to collect whole blood in K2EDTA tubes. For TCRbeta analysis, collaborators shipped samples in one of three forms: frozen whole blood, isolated PBMCs, or DNA extracted from either of those sample types. V and J lose 2 bases and 2 bases, and a span of 6 bases separates them. The germline V gene (reference sequence) supplies CDR1 SEHNR and CDR2 FQNEAQ. From the cysteine through the phenylalanine, the CDR3 covers 13 amino acids. This entry keeps only the CDR3 DNA: 39 bases, framed from base 1. In this sample, this clone turned up once. The antigen it binds to is not known. The record has no base qualities; no much larger clone is one base away. TCRbeta CDR3 regions were amplified from genomic DNA by means of the immunoSEQ Assay, a bias-controlled multiplex PCR. On the study's bioinformatics: Within the assay, amplification of reference gene primers was used to estimate how many nucleated cells each sample contained. Sequence reads were collapsed and filtered to measure the absolute abundance of every unique TCRbeta CDR3 rearrangement. Productive Simpson clonality was computed per sample as the square root of Simpson's diversity index over productive rearrangements. TCRdb holds this immuneACCESS table with in-frame rearrangements only. Some clones are missing; in checked studies, unresolved V genes explain under half, and the rest has no known cause. Clone size and V and J calls were adopted from that table, with D and trimming inferred from the DNA. This sample lists about 260,000 clones; 86% were detected once. The biggest ten clones account for approximately 2% of the sample.

The receptor's source is a man aged 25 to 40 with active or convalescent COVID-19. Sequences were obtained from peripheral blood. The rearrangement joined TRBV7-9 to TRBJ2-5; the D gene cannot be resolved reliably. Here is the DNA: TGTGCCAGCAGCTTACAGGCACAAGAGACCCAGTACTTC. Its translation reads: CASSLQAQETQYF.